These 20 T cell receptor beta chains came from one sample sequenced in a study of shared clonotypes between healthy human individuals. The repertoire was sequenced with immunoSEQ multiplex PCR; TCRdb's copy has only in-frame clones and lacks some. The sample holds 2.3 million or so clones, approximately 95% seen once. Sequencing input: naive CD4+ T cells from PBMCs. Stated subset: CD45RA+ positively selected. The source is a man younger than 35 in good health. Some clones in this sample may be carry-over from other donors' samples.

The chain recombines TRBV7-9 with TRBJ2-1; D possibly uses TRBD1 or TRBD2 (5 bases each). Germline CDR1 is SEHNR and CDR2 is FQNEAQ (reference sequence). This CDR3 region has 14 residues. The germline V and J ends were trimmed by 5 bases and 6 bases, with 14 bases remaining between them. CDR3 in amino acids: CASSLRRGLNEQFF. CDR3 sequence (DNA): TGTGCCAGCAGCCTACGCCGGGGCCTCAATGAGCAGTTCTTC. Full variable domain (rest looked up from reference TRBV7-9 and TRBJ2-1): DTGVSQNPRHKITKRGQNVTFRCDPISEHNRLYWYRQTLGQGPEFLTYFQNEAQLEKSRLLSDRFSAERPKGSFSTLEIQRTEQGDSAMYLCASSLRRGLNEQFFGPGTRLTVL.

The chain joins TRBV5-1 to TRBJ2-7; no definite D call. The ends were cut back, 4 bases at V and 4 bases at J, with 12 bases in the middle. Germline values: CDR1 SGHRS, CDR2 YFSETQ. This CDR3 comprises 13 residues. CDR3 in amino acids: CASSTPGRYEQYF. In DNA, the CDR3 is TGCGCCAGCAGCACCCCCGGCAGATACGAGCAGTACTTC.

For this clone: The sample has other DNA sequences that encode this CDR3 too. The chain recombines TRBV5-4 with TRBJ1-2, with 8 nucleotides matching TRBD1. V was clipped by 0 bases and J by 4 bases; unmatched bases: 2. The germline V gene has CDR1 SGHNT and CDR2 YYREEE (reference sequence). This CDR3 comprises 14 residues. CDR3 coding DNA: TGTGCCAGCAGCTTGGACAGGGGGGCCTATGGCTACACCTTC. Amino acid sequence: CASSLDRGAYGYTF.

V is TRBV21-1 and J is TRBJ1-5. TRBV21-1 has pseudogene status. The CDR3 totals 11 residues. CDR3 bases: TGTGCCAGCAGCAAAATTCAGCCCCAGCATTTT. It encodes CASSKIQPQHF.

The J gene is TRBJ2-3, the V gene TRBV5-4, with D hard to call. Deletions cut 0 bases from V and 0 bases from J, with 11 bases between. The CDR3 runs 16 residues. Per germline, CDR1 SGHNT and CDR2 YYREEE (reference sequence). CDR3 nucleotide sequence: TGTGCCAGCAGCTTGGTCCTGCTGCCTAGCACAGATACGCAGTATTTT. Protein sequence: CASSLVLLPSTDTQYF.

The chain employs TRBV28 and TRBJ2-5; 10 bases line up with TRBD1. The germline gives CDR1 MDHEN, CDR2 SYDVKM. The CDR3 spans 13 residues. The V gene end was trimmed by 8 bases and the J gene end by 5 bases; junction bases not matched to a gene: 5. CDR3 nucleotides: TGTGCCAGCGGGACAGGGGTTAGGGAGACCCAGTACTTC. The encoded protein is CASGTGVRETQYF.

The CDR3 bases are TGTGCCAGCAGCTCCGGGACAGGGAGTGGCTACACCTTC. Translated, it gives CASSSGTGSGYTF. This sequence joins TRBV7-2 and TRBJ1-2, with 9 bases aligning to TRBD1. The trim removed 4 bases at V and 7 bases at J, leaving 4 bases unmatched. Germline-derived CDR1 and CDR2 are SGHTA and FQGNSA. This CDR3 is 13 amino acids long.

The chain employs TRBV2 and TRBJ1-4, with no clear D. Deletions cut 7 bases from V and 7 bases from J, with 13 bases between. Germline V lookup: CDR1 SNHLY, CDR2 FYNNEI. The CDR3 has 13 residues. The CDR3 reads CASIRNLAEKLFF. The CDR3, as DNA: TGTGCCAGCATCAGGAACTTAGCTGAAAAACTGTTTTTT.

This chain connects TRBV19 to TRBJ2-3, with 7 bases matching TRBD2. The trim removed 3 bases at V and 2 bases at J, leaving 8 bases unmatched. Germline V lookup: CDR1 LNHDA, CDR2 SQIVND (reference sequence). CDR3 length: 16 residues. CDR3 nucleotides: TGTGCCAGTAGTATGAAAGGAGCGGGACCCACAGATACGCAGTATTTT. This encodes CASSMKGAGPTDTQYF.

This sequence joins TRBV4-3 and TRBJ2-3, with TRBD1 identical over 7 bases. With V trimmed by 2 bases and J by 1 base, 6 bases remained unmatched. Germline V gene sequence: CDR1 LGHNA, CDR2 YSLEER. This CDR3 has 16 residues. Written as DNA, the CDR3 is TGCGCCAGCAGCCAACCAGAGACAGGGCGCACAGATACGCAGTATTTT. The encoded protein is CASSQPETGRTDTQYF.

This rearrangement joins TRBV6-5 to TRBJ1-1; the D gene is possibly TRBD1 (6 bases). Per germline, CDR1 MNHEY and CDR2 SVGAGI. Trimming left V 7 bases short and J 3 bases short, with 12 bases between. This CDR3 contains 13 residues. CDR3 coding DNA: TGTGCCAGCACAAGGACAGAATACACTGAAGCTTTCTTT. Residues: CASTRTEYTEAFF.

V is TRBV5-1 and J is TRBJ2-1, with D tentatively TRBD1 (6 bases). The germline CDR1 and CDR2 sequences are SGHRS and YFSETQ. The V end lost 4 bases, the J end lost 3 bases, and 14 bases lay between the germline ends. CDR3 length: 15 amino acids. CDR3 sequence: CASSAPKTGYNEQFF. CDR3 DNA sequence: TGCGCCAGCAGCGCGCCTAAGACAGGCTACAATGAGCAGTTCTTC.

The chain joins TRBV9 to TRBJ1-2; 10 bases line up with TRBD1. From germline, CDR1 is SGDLS and CDR2 YYNGEE. V was clipped by 2 bases and J by 5 bases; unmatched bases: 12. This CDR3 has 17 residues. CDR3 amino acids: CASSVALTGGGRYGYTF. CDR3 nucleotide sequence: TGTGCCAGCAGCGTGGCCCTGACAGGGGGCGGACGGTATGGCTACACCTTC.

For this clone: Other DNA sequences in the sample encode the same CDR3. The rearrangement uses TRBV6-5 and TRBJ2-5; perhaps TRBD2 as D (5 bases). Trimming removed 4 bases at V and 2 bases at J, with 8 bases between. The CDR3 covers 13 residues. Germline lookup yields CDR1 MNHEY and CDR2 SVGAGI. The CDR3 loop is CASSSAGQETQYF. The CDR3 nucleotides are TGTGCCAGCAGTTCGGCGGGTCAAGAGACCCAGTACTTC.

CDR3 sequence (DNA): TGTGCCTGGGAACAGGGGGTCTCCTACAATGAGCAGTTCTTC. It is translated as CAWEQGVSYNEQFF. The rearrangement links TRBV30 to TRBJ2-1; 8 bases align to TRBD1. V dropped 5 bases and J dropped 0; count of bases not matched to a gene: 3. Germline values: CDR1 GTSNPN, CDR2 SVGIG (reference sequence). CDR3 size: 14 residues.

This chain joins TRBV7-2 and TRBJ1-2; D not resolved. V lost 2 bases and J 2 bases, leaving 6 bases between the germline ends. Per germline, CDR1 SGHTA and CDR2 FQGNSA. CDR3 length: 13 amino acids. The DNA for the CDR3 is TGTGCCAGCAGCTTATTACAGAACTATGGCTACACCTTC. It specifies CASSLLQNYGYTF.

This chain links TRBV28 with TRBJ1-1; D not certain. The germline V gene encodes CDR1 MDHEN and CDR2 SYDVKM. V lost 8 bases to trimming and J lost 2 bases, with 15 bases between them. The CDR3 sequence is 14 residues long. The CDR3: CASAIGPLNTEAFF. The CDR3 nucleotides are TGTGCCAGCGCAATCGGACCCCTAAACACTGAAGCTTTCTTT.

This chain connects TRBV2 to TRBJ2-7; D is unclear. Germline CDR1 and CDR2: SNHLY and FYNNEI. With 7 bases removed from V and 3 bases from J, the gap between germline ends came to 10 bases. There are 12 residues in the CDR3. The CDR3 region has the DNA TGTGCCAGCACCCAAGTGGGCTACGAGCAGTACTTC. It is translated as CASTQVGYEQYF.

About this clone: Other DNA sequences in the sample encode the same CDR3. The J gene is TRBJ1-4, the V gene TRBV7-9, with a possible D match to TRBD1 (5 bases). The CDR3 contains 14 residues. V lost 5 bases to trimming and J lost 0 bases, with 7 bases between them. Germline CDR1 is SEHNR and CDR2 is FQNEAQ (reference sequence). CDR3 DNA sequence: TGTGCCAGCAGCCTACAGGCAACTAATGAAAAACTGTTTTTT. Its translation: CASSLQATNEKLFF.

J is TRBJ1-6 and V is TRBV5-4, with D uncertain. V was cut by 1 base and J by 10 bases, with 15 bases left in between. The V gene's germline CDR1 is SGHNT and CDR2 YYREEE (reference sequence). The CDR3 loop spans 15 amino acids. This CDR3 reads CASSLFRMTGSPLHF. The CDR3 DNA sequence: TGTGCCAGCAGCTTGTTCAGGATGACGGGCTCACCCCTCCACTTT.